This is a list of T cell receptor beta chains from one sample in a study of regulatory T cells in long-lasting Graves disease. TCRdb fed the multiplex PCR reads into MiXCR, producing one record per CDR3 protein. The sample holds a few hundred thousand distinct CDR3 sequences, about a quarter seen once. Source: peripheral blood mononuclear cells (PBMCs), taken when the disease was refractory, from a patient treated with antithyroid drugs. The source of these receptors is a female donor with Graves disease. The CDR3 runs from the conserved cysteine through the conserved F or W. A D gene is named only where the DNA matches it firmly. Size values are once, few and many counts, or a class for expanded clones, and some rows have none.

>many|TRBV28|TRBJ1-2|-
TGTGCCAGCAGTTTTAGGAGGGATGGCTACACCTTC
CASSFRRDGYTF
>many|TRBV11-2|TRBJ2-7|TRBD2
TGTGCCAGCAGCCAAACTAGCGGAGCTTCCTACGAGCAGTACTTC
CASSQTSGASYEQYF
>-|TRBV28|TRBJ2-4|-
TGTGCCAGCAGCAACCTATCCCCGGGAGCTTTAGCCAAAAACATTCAGTACTTC
CASSNLSPGALAKNIQYF
>few|TRBV7-2|TRBJ2-7|TRBD2
TGTGCCAGCAGCCAAACCCACCTAGCGGGAGTCGAGCAGTACTTC
CASSQTHLAGVEQYF
>-|TRBV4-1|TRBJ2-7|-
TGCGCCAGCAGCCCCGACGCAGCCTCCTACGAGCAGTACTTC
CASSPDAASYEQYF
>-|TRBV25-1|TRBJ2-2|-
TGTGCCAGCAGTGAACAGGGATTGCGCGGGGAGCTGTTTTTT
CASSEQGLRGELFF
>many|TRBV12-3/TRBV12-4|TRBJ2-7|TRBD2
TGTGCCAGCAGTTTGATCCGGACTAGCGAATCCTACGAGCAGTACTTC
CASSLIRTSESYEQYF
>-|TRBV29-1|TRBJ1-1|TRBD1
TGCACTGGCTCAACAGGGGTTAACACTGAAGCTTTCTTT
CTGSTGVNTEAFF
>few|TRBV5-5|TRBJ2-7|-
TGTGCCAGCAGCTTGGTAATGGGCGAGCAGTACTTC
CASSLVMGEQYF
>few|TRBV11-2|TRBJ2-3|-
TGTGCCAGCAGCATACTAGCAGGGGGCACAGATACGCAGTATTTT
CASSILAGGTDTQYF
>few|TRBV27|TRBJ1-2|TRBD1
TGTGCCAGCTTGGGTCTTGATTGGGACAGCGTAAACTATGGCTACACCTTC
CASLGLDWDSVNYGYTF
>-|TRBV7-2|TRBJ1-2|-
TGTGCCAGCAGCTTAGGTTGGGGCGAACCCAAAACTAACTATGGCTACACCTTC
CASSLGWGEPKTNYGYTF
>-|TRBV7-7|TRBJ1-1|TRBD1
TGTGCTAGCAGCGAATACAGGGGGCAAGGAACTGAAGCTTTCTTT
CASSEYRGQGTEAFF
>few|TRBV5-1|TRBJ2-5|TRBD1
TGCGCCAGCAGCTTTCAACAGGGGACGGGCGAGACCCAGTACTTC
CASSFQQGTGETQYF
>-|TRBV20-1|TRBJ2-3|TRBD2
TGCAGTGCTCTCAGACTAGCGGGAGCCGCAGATACGCAGTATTTT
CSALRLAGAADTQYF
>-|TRBV28|TRBJ1-5|-
TGTGCCAGCAGGCCGGGAATCGGGGGCAATCAGCCCCAGCATTTT
CASRPGIGGNQPQHF
>few|TRBV7-2|TRBJ2-7|TRBD2
TGTGCCAGCAGCCGGTCTAGCGGGGTTGGGGAGCAGTACTTC
CASSRSSGVGEQYF
>-|TRBV5-1|TRBJ1-1|-
TGCGCCAGCAGCAGGAGGGGGAGGGCTGAAGCTTTCTTT
CASSRRGRAEAFF
>few|TRBV5-5|TRBJ1-5|-
TGTGCCAGCAGCTTTTTACCGCCGGGCCTCGGGACCAATCAGCCCCAGCATTTT
CASSFLPPGLGTNQPQHF
>many|TRBV7-2|TRBJ2-5|-
TGTGCCAGCAGCTGGCCGGGACTCCACCTTAAGGAGACCCAGTACTTC
CASSWPGLHLKETQYF
>-|TRBV6-1|TRBJ2-5|-
TGTGCCTGCAGCCTCGTATGGGAGGAGACCCAGTACTTC
CACSLVWEETQYF
>many|TRBV7-9|TRBJ2-7|-
TGTGCCAGCAACCCGATCGGGGGCTCCTACGAGCAGTACTTC
CASNPIGGSYEQYF
>many|TRBV11-2|TRBJ1-2|TRBD1
TGTGCCAGCAGCCAAGAGAGACAGGGAAAGGGCTACACCTTC
CASSQERQGKGYTF
>-|TRBV20-1|TRBJ2-7|TRBD2
TGCAGTGCTAGGGTCCTAGCGGGGCACAGCTACGAGCAGTACTTC
CSARVLAGHSYEQYF
>-|TRBV20-1|TRBJ1-2|-
TGCAGTGCTAGAGATCAGGTAGCCATCTATGGCTACACCTTC
CSARDQVAIYGYTF
>-|TRBV5-1|TRBJ2-5|-
TGCGCCAGCAGCTTGTTGGCCTCGAGGAAGGAGACCCAGTACTTC
CASSLLASRKETQYF
>many|TRBV28|TRBJ1-1|TRBD1
TGTGCCAGCAGCTTAAGTGGGACAGGGGCTGAAGCTTTCTTT
CASSLSGTGAEAFF
>many|TRBV5-1|TRBJ1-1|TRBD1
TGCGCCAGCAGCTTGGCAAGACCAGCGGACAGGTTGAACACTGAAGCTTTCTTT
CASSLARPADRLNTEAFF
>many|TRBV12-3/TRBV12-4|TRBJ2-2|TRBD2
TGTGCCAGCAGTTTAACTCTAGCGGGAGGGCCGCGAACCGGGGAGCTGTTTTTT
CASSLTLAGGPRTGELFF
>-|TRBV7-3|TRBJ1-1|-
TGTGCCAGCAGCTTAACACCTTATTCGAACACTGAAGCTTTCTTT
CASSLTPYSNTEAFF
>few|TRBV27|TRBJ2-7|-
TGTGCCAGCAGTTTACGAGCCTCGGACAGATCCTACGAGCAGTACTTC
CASSLRASDRSYEQYF
>many|TRBV10-3|TRBJ1-1|-
TGTGCCATCAGTGAGTCGAGGCAGGGTTTTTACGCTTTCTTT
CAISESRQGFYAFF
>few|TRBV7-9|TRBJ2-1|TRBD2
TGTGCCAGCAGCGCGGGACTAGCCGTGAATGAGCAGTTCTTC
CASSAGLAVNEQFF
>-|TRBV29-1|TRBJ2-7|-
TGCAGCGTAACTTGGGCCTACGAGCAGTACTTC
CSVTWAYEQYF
>many|TRBV12-3/TRBV12-4|TRBJ1-2|TRBD1
TGTGCCAGCAGTGTAGCCGGGACAGGCTATGGCTACACCTTC
CASSVAGTGYGYTF